This T cell receptor (beta chain) was documented in a study of T-cell reconstitution after alpha-beta-depleted transplantation in children. This clonotype has ten or more counts. Unique molecular identifiers were used to barcode this TCRbeta library. TCRdb analysed the PCR reads with MiXCR anew, one entry per CDR3 protein. The top ten clones hold approximately 8% of a sample with 90,000 to 130,000 distinct CDR3 sequences, about a tenth of them seen once. Germline CDR1 reads LGHDT; CDR2 reads YNNKEL (reference sequence). V lost 1 base, J lost 0 bases, and 9 bases lay in between. CDR3 length equals 16 residues.

Sequencing used PBMCs from the stem cell graft donor, obtained from the stem cell graft. The receptor was derived from a human donor who donated a stem cell graft to a child with acute lymphoblastic leukemia. The rearrangement joins TRBV3-1 to TRBJ2-2; the D gene is possibly TRBD1 (6 bases). CDR3 residues: CASSQAHRANTGELFF. The CDR3, as DNA: TGTGCCAGCAGCCAAGCACACAGGGCGAACACCGGGGAGCTGTTTTTT. Combining the CDR3 with reference TRBV3-1 and TRBJ2-2 gives the whole variable domain DTAVSQTPKYLVTQMGNDKSIKCEQNLGHDTMYWYKQDSKKFLKIMFSYNNKELIINETVPNRFSPKSPDKAHLNLHINSLELGDSAVYFCASSQAHRANTGELFFGEGSRLTVL.